This is a list of T cell receptor beta chains from one sample in a study of patients and donors after allogeneic stem cell transplantation. TCRdb ran MiXCR on the RT-PCR reads and lists one entry per CDR3 protein. The sample includes 800,000 to 1,000,000 distinct CDR3 sequences, roughly 18% of them seen just once. Material: blood, either unsorted or a sorted T cell fraction (not recorded which). The receptors stem from a human donor who was either an allogeneic HSCT recipient or a stem cell or donor lymphocyte infusion donor (not recorded which). It is not recorded whose cells these are; they may come from a transplant donor. Both conserved end residues are part of each CDR3. Each record gives: clone size, D gene, V gene, J gene, CDR3 DNA, CDR3 protein. The D gene is left open where the match is weak. Clone size is not always given. Where it is, it says once, few, many or a class for expanded clones.

>.|TRBD1|TRBV7-2|TRBJ2-7
TGTGCCAGCAGCTTAGGGGACAGGTCAGGCGACGAGCAGTACTTC
CASSLGDRSGDEQYF
>.|.|TRBV5-1|TRBJ2-7
TGCGCCAGCAGCTCGATACCCCAGCCACATACCTACGAGCAGTACTTC
CASSSIPQPHTYEQYF
>.|TRBD1|TRBV5-1|TRBJ2-4
TGCGCCAGCAGCATGGGACAGGCCATAGCCAAAAACATTCAGTACTTC
CASSMGQAIAKNIQYF
>.|.|TRBV20-1|TRBJ1-2
TGCAGTGCTAGAATGCCGGACACCGACTATGGCTACACCTTC
CSARMPDTDYGYTF
>.|.|TRBV6-2/TRBV6-3|TRBJ2-7
TGTGCCAGCATCCACAGGCCCGGGGCCTACGAGCAGTACTTC
CASIHRPGAYEQYF
>.|.|TRBV12-3/TRBV12-4|TRBJ2-7
TGTGCCAGCAGTCCCCACCCTACAGGGCAGTACTTC
CASSPHPTGQYF
>many|.|TRBV12-3/TRBV12-4|TRBJ2-1
TGTGCCAGCAGTTCGTCGGACTCTCCTTGGGGTGAGCAGTTCTTC
CASSSSDSPWGEQFF
>few|TRBD2|TRBV4-2|TRBJ2-2
TGTGCCAGCAGCCATGGTTTGGGGGGGGCCGGGGAGCTGTTTTTT
CASSHGLGGAGELFF
>few|.|TRBV12-3/TRBV12-4|TRBJ2-5
TGTGCCAGCAGCCGGACAGAGGGAGAGACCCAGTACTTC
CASSRTEGETQYF
>many|.|TRBV12-3/TRBV12-4|TRBJ2-1
TGTGCCAGCAGTTTGAGGGGGAACTACAATGAGCAGTTCTTC
CASSLRGNYNEQFF
>.|.|TRBV10-3|TRBJ2-5
TGTGCCATCAGTGAGGGGAGGGACAGAGGCGAGACCCAGTACTTC
CAISEGRDRGETQYF
>few|.|TRBV20-1|TRBJ2-7
TGCAGTGCTCGCCCGTTTAGGCTGTCCTCCTACGAGCAGTACTTC
CSARPFRLSSYEQYF
>.|TRBD1|TRBV20-1|TRBJ1-5
TGCAGTGCGCTCCGACAGGGGTTAAGGCAGCCCCAGCATTTT
CSALRQGLRQPQHF
>.|.|TRBV18|TRBJ2-7
TGTGCCAGCTCCACAGCATACTACGAGCAGTACTTC
CASSTAYYEQYF
>few|.|TRBV28|TRBJ1-5
TGTGCCAGCAGTTTATTGCCAGTAAGCAATCAGCCCCAGCATTTT
CASSLLPVSNQPQHF
>few|.|TRBV5-1|TRBJ1-1
TGCGCCAGCAGCTCAAATGATGAGGGCACTGAAGCTTTCTTT
CASSSNDEGTEAFF
>.|TRBD2|TRBV7-8|TRBJ2-3
TGTGCCAGCAGCTTGGCCCTCAGCGGGAGGGTCACAGATACGCAGTATTTT
CASSLALSGRVTDTQYF
>.|.|TRBV10-3|TRBJ2-5
TGTGCCATCAGCAGACAGGAGATACAAGAGACCCAGTACTTC
CAISRQEIQETQYF
>few|.|TRBV7-2|TRBJ1-1
TGTGCCAGCAGCTTAAGCCCTATGAACACTGAAGCTTTCTTT
CASSLSPMNTEAFF
>few|.|TRBV5-6|TRBJ2-5
TGTGCCAGCAGCCCCACGACTCAGGGTAGGATGGGAGAGACCCAGTACTTC
CASSPTTQGRMGETQYF
>few|TRBD1|TRBV27|TRBJ1-1
TGTGCCAGCAGTTTGGGCGGGACAGGGTTTTTTTCCACTGAAGCTTTCTTT
CASSLGGTGFFSTEAFF
>few|TRBD1|TRBV7-9|TRBJ1-4
TGTGCCAGCAGCCGCGGGACAGTCACAACTAATGAAAAACTGTTTTTT
CASSRGTVTTNEKLFF
>few|.|TRBV2|TRBJ2-2
TGTGCCAGCAGTGAAGCAACAAAGAGCACCGGGGAGCTGTTTTTT
CASSEATKSTGELFF
>.|.|TRBV4-2|TRBJ2-1
TGTGCCAGCAGCCAAGGAGCATCCAATGAGCAGTTCTTC
CASSQGASNEQFF
>.|.|TRBV7-9|TRBJ1-2
TGTGCCAGCAGCTTAGGGTTGGGTCGGTATGGCTACACCTTC
CASSLGLGRYGYTF
>.|TRBD2|TRBV27|TRBJ2-7
TGTGCCAGCACCCCGGGACTAGCCTATATCGCCTACGAGCAGTACTTC
CASTPGLAYIAYEQYF
>.|.|TRBV5-1|TRBJ2-7
TGCGCCAGCAGCCCCACAGCTGACTCCGCCGAGCAGTACTTC
CASSPTADSAEQYF
>.|.|TRBV11-3|TRBJ1-1
TGTGCCAGCAGTTTCAGGGGTACGGCTGAAGCTTTCTTT
CASSFRGTAEAFF
>.|TRBD2|TRBV3-1|TRBJ2-7
TGTGCCAGCAGCCAGAGTAGCGGGATGCTCAGCGAGCAGTACTTC
CASSQSSGMLSEQYF
>few|.|TRBV9|TRBJ2-7
TGTGCCAGCAGCGTAGATACAGCGGTGGACGAGCAGTACTTC
CASSVDTAVDEQYF
>.|TRBD2|TRBV28|TRBJ2-1
TGTGCCAGCAGGGGGGAGGGACTCCTATCCTACAATGAGCAGTTCTTC
CASRGEGLLSYNEQFF
>few|.|TRBV2|TRBJ2-2
TGTGCCAGCAGTGATCCAGGAGGCGATACCGGGGAGCTGTTTTTT
CASSDPGGDTGELFF
>.|.|TRBV7-2|TRBJ2-5
TGTGCCAGCAGCTTCCCTTCGGGGGGCCAGAGAGAGACCCAGTACTTC
CASSFPSGGQRETQYF
>.|.|TRBV4-2|TRBJ2-1
TGTGCCAGCAGCCACGGGACTCTCAACGAGCATGAGCAGTTCTTC
CASSHGTLNEHEQFF
>few|.|TRBV20-1|TRBJ1-6
TGCAGTGCTAGAGGGACAGAGAGCTCCTATAATTCACCCCTCCACTTT
CSARGTESSYNSPLHF
>many|TRBD1|TRBV12-3/TRBV12-4|TRBJ2-1
TGTGCCAGCCGAAGTAACAGGGGTTTGTACAATGAGCAGTTCTTC
CASRSNRGLYNEQFF
>few|.|TRBV6-1|TRBJ1-2
TGTGCCAGCAGCAACAGGGTAGTGGTGGGAGGGAGCGGCTACACCTTC
CASSNRVVVGGSGYTF
>many|.|TRBV12-3/TRBV12-4|TRBJ2-2
TGTGCCAGCAGTCCCGACAGCTTGTACACCGGGGAGCTGTTTTTT
CASSPDSLYTGELFF
>many|TRBD1|TRBV7-2|TRBJ1-6
TGTGCCAGCAGCTTAGTCCCAGGGGGAAGTAATTCACCCCTCCACTTT
CASSLVPGGSNSPLHF
>.|.|TRBV5-1|TRBJ1-1
TGCGCCAGCAGCTTGGATGCCCAGGTTGGAACTGAAGCTTTCTTT
CASSLDAQVGTEAFF
>many|.|TRBV12-3/TRBV12-4|TRBJ1-1
TGTGCCAGCAGTTTCCTTAATCGTAACACTGAAGCTTTCTTT
CASSFLNRNTEAFF
>.|TRBD2|TRBV13|TRBJ2-3
TGTGCCAGCAGCTTACAGGCTAGCGGGAGGGAGGATACGCAGTATTTT
CASSLQASGREDTQYF
>many|.|TRBV12-3/TRBV12-4|TRBJ2-1
TGTGCCAGCAGTTCGCAGAGCTCCTACAATGAGCAGTTCTTC
CASSSQSSYNEQFF
>.|.|TRBV24-1|TRBJ2-1
TGTGCCACCACCGGACGGGGTAGTTCCTACAATGAGCAGTTCTTC
CATTGRGSSYNEQFF
>many|.|TRBV20-1|TRBJ1-5
TGCAGTGCTAGATTCTTAGGGGTGGGTGGTCAGCCCCAGCATTTT
CSARFLGVGGQPQHF
>once|TRBD1|TRBV2|TRBJ2-3
TGTGCCAGCGATGAACAGGGGGGCCCAGATACGCAGTATTTT
CASDEQGGPDTQYF
>many|TRBD2|TRBV20-1|TRBJ2-1
TGCAGTGCTGGGAGCGGGGACCCCTACAATGAGCAGTTCTTC
CSAGSGDPYNEQFF
>few|.|TRBV10-3|TRBJ1-3
TGTGCCATCAGTGAGGGGGAGCAAAGGGGATCTGGAAACACCATATATTTT
CAISEGEQRGSGNTIYF
>.|.|TRBV4-1|TRBJ1-5
TGCGCCAGCAGCCAGCGCTTACCTCAGGGGTCGAAACAGCCCCAGCATTTT
CASSQRLPQGSKQPQHF
>few|TRBD2|TRBV10-3|TRBJ2-1
TGTGCCATCGGAACGGGGGGGCCTTATGAGCAGTTCTTC
CAIGTGGPYEQFF
>few|.|TRBV7-6|TRBJ1-1
TGTGCCAGCAGCTTAGGGGCTAGGAACACTGAAGCTTTCTTT
CASSLGARNTEAFF
>.|.|TRBV27|TRBJ2-3
TGTGCCAGCAGTTTCTACGGGAGCACAGATACGCAGTATTTT
CASSFYGSTDTQYF
>.|TRBD2|TRBV13|TRBJ2-5
TGTGCCAGCAGCCCCGGGACTAGGCCAGAGACCCAGTACTTC
CASSPGTRPETQYF
>few|.|TRBV4-1|TRBJ2-3
TGCGCCAGCAGCCAAACTCCTAACGCAGATACGCAGTATTTT
CASSQTPNADTQYF
>.|.|TRBV10-3|TRBJ1-6
TGTGCCATCAGTGAGTCAACAGGGCAATCCCTCCACTTT
CAISESTGQSLHF